Listed below are T cell receptor beta chains from one sample, sequenced in a study of early T cells in non-severe SARS-CoV-2 infection. Each CDR3 protein is one row after TCRdb ran MiXCR on the 5' RACE reads. The sample carries approximately 70,000 distinct CDR3 sequences, roughly an eighth recorded once. The starting material was whole blood, obtained at baseline. These receptors were obtained from an adult who was a healthcare worker with PCR-confirmed SARS-CoV-2 infection or an uninfected control (not recorded which). Each CDR3 is given with its conserved first and last residue. A D gene is named only where the DNA matches it firmly. Clone size is not always given. Where it is, it says once, few, many or a class for expanded clones.

V,D,size,J,DNA,CDR3
TRBV11-2,NA,many,TRBJ2-1,TGTGCCAGCAGCTTAGGATCGCTAGCTGATGAGCAGTTCTTC,CASSLGSLADEQFF
TRBV3-1,NA,few,TRBJ1-4,TGTGCCAGCAGCCAAAGTGACAGCCCTACGAGACTGTTTTTT,CASSQSDSPTRLFF
TRBV7-8,TRBD2,once,TRBJ2-7,TGTGCCACCCGGACTAGCGGCTACGAGCAGTACTTC,CATRTSGYEQYF
TRBV2,NA,many,TRBJ2-2,TGTGCCAGCAAGGCGGCCCCCGGGGAGCTGTTTTTT,CASKAAPGELFF
TRBV12-3/TRBV12-4,TRBD1,once,TRBJ1-5,TGTGCCAGCAGCCAGACAGGGTTCAGCAATCAGCCCCAGCATTTT,CASSQTGFSNQPQHF
TRBV12-3/TRBV12-4,NA,few,TRBJ2-7,TGTGCCAGCAGTTTAGCGGCCCATGGCGAGCAGTACTTC,CASSLAAHGEQYF
TRBV11-2,NA,many,TRBJ2-5,TGTGCCAGCAGCGCCTCCCCGGGCCCACAGGAGACCCAGTACTTC,CASSASPGPQETQYF
TRBV19,TRBD1,NA,TRBJ2-3,TGTGCCAGTAGGACAGGGTCGGGGTCCGATACGCAGTATTTT,CASRTGSGSDTQYF
TRBV4-3,NA,few,TRBJ2-2,TGCGCCAGCAGCCAAATAGTAGGGACCGACACCGGGGAGCTGTTTTTT,CASSQIVGTDTGELFF
TRBV20-1,NA,NA,TRBJ2-3,TGCAGTGCTAAGGGGGATACTAAAGCGCAGTATTTT,CSAKGDTKAQYF
TRBV28,TRBD1,few,TRBJ2-7,TGTGCCAGCAGATCGCCGGGACAGGGGTTATCCCAGCAGTACTTC,CASRSPGQGLSQQYF
TRBV19,TRBD1,many,TRBJ1-2,TGTGCCAGTAGTTCGGAGGGGGCCTACTATGGCTACACCTTC,CASSSEGAYYGYTF
TRBV11-2,TRBD1,many,TRBJ2-7,TGTGCCAGCAGCTGGGGCGGACAGGCGGTTTCCTACGAGCAGTACTTC,CASSWGGQAVSYEQYF